The 5 T cell receptor beta chains listed next were all sequenced from one sample in a study of neoadjuvant anti-PD-1 for oral cavity cancer. Assay used: immunoSEQ multiplex PCR; TCRdb lists only in-frame clones, some missing. The sample contains 72,000 or so clones, 80% to 90% of which appear only once. Material: PBMCs, obtained before nivolumab (anti-PD-1) treatment. The receptors derive from a person aged 40-85 years with oral cavity squamous cell carcinoma.

The V call is TRBV11-2, the J call TRBJ1-1, with D perhaps TRBD1 (6 bases). This CDR3 has 16 residues. The V end lost 5 bases, the J end lost 2 bases, and 18 bases lay between the germline ends. CDR1 SGHAT and CDR2 FQNNGV come from the germline V gene. CDR3 region: CASSRGLLWRNTEAFF. The DNA for the CDR3 is TGTGCCAGCAGCCGGGGGCTGCTCTGGAGAAACACTGAAGCTTTCTTT.

The CDR3 reads CASSLGTGGNYEQYF. The CDR3 DNA is TGTGCCAGCAGCTTAGGCACAGGGGGTAACTACGAGCAGTACTTC. The chain links TRBV7-9 to TRBJ2-7, with TRBD1 matching 8 bases. This CDR3 contains 15 residues. Per the germline V gene, CDR1 is SEHNR and CDR2 is FQNEAQ (reference sequence). V lost 1 base to trimming and J lost 3 bases; unmatched junction nucleotides: 5.

This chain uses TRBV19 with TRBJ1-4; maybe TRBD1 (6 bases). CDR3 length: 16 residues. CDR1 and CDR2 (germline): LNHDA, SQIVND (reference sequence). V shed 10 bases and J shed 5 bases, with 23 bases lying between them. The CDR3, as DNA: TGTGCCACAATGGACCCGAGGACAGACATGAATGAAAAACTGTTTTTT. Translation: CATMDPRTDMNEKLFF.

The chain couples TRBV10-3 to TRBJ1-4; tentative D call: TRBD1 (5 bases). CDR1 and CDR2 (germline): ENHRY, SYGVKD. V gave up 6 bases and J gave up 15 bases, with 20 bases separating them. The CDR3 is 13 residues long. Here the CDR3 DNA reads TGTGCCATCAGCCCCGCGGGGGGGGAGAGGATGTTTTTT. Translating gives CAISPAGGERMFF.

The chain has TRBV29-1 and TRBJ1-2; D uncertain. The V and J ends lost 3 bases and 2 bases respectively, with 4 bases between them. The CDR3 sequence is 11 residues long. The V gene's germline CDR1 is SQVTM and CDR2 ANQGSEA. DNA of the CDR3: TGCAGCGTTGACGTCAACTATGGCTACACCTTC. Translation gives CSVDVNYGYTF.